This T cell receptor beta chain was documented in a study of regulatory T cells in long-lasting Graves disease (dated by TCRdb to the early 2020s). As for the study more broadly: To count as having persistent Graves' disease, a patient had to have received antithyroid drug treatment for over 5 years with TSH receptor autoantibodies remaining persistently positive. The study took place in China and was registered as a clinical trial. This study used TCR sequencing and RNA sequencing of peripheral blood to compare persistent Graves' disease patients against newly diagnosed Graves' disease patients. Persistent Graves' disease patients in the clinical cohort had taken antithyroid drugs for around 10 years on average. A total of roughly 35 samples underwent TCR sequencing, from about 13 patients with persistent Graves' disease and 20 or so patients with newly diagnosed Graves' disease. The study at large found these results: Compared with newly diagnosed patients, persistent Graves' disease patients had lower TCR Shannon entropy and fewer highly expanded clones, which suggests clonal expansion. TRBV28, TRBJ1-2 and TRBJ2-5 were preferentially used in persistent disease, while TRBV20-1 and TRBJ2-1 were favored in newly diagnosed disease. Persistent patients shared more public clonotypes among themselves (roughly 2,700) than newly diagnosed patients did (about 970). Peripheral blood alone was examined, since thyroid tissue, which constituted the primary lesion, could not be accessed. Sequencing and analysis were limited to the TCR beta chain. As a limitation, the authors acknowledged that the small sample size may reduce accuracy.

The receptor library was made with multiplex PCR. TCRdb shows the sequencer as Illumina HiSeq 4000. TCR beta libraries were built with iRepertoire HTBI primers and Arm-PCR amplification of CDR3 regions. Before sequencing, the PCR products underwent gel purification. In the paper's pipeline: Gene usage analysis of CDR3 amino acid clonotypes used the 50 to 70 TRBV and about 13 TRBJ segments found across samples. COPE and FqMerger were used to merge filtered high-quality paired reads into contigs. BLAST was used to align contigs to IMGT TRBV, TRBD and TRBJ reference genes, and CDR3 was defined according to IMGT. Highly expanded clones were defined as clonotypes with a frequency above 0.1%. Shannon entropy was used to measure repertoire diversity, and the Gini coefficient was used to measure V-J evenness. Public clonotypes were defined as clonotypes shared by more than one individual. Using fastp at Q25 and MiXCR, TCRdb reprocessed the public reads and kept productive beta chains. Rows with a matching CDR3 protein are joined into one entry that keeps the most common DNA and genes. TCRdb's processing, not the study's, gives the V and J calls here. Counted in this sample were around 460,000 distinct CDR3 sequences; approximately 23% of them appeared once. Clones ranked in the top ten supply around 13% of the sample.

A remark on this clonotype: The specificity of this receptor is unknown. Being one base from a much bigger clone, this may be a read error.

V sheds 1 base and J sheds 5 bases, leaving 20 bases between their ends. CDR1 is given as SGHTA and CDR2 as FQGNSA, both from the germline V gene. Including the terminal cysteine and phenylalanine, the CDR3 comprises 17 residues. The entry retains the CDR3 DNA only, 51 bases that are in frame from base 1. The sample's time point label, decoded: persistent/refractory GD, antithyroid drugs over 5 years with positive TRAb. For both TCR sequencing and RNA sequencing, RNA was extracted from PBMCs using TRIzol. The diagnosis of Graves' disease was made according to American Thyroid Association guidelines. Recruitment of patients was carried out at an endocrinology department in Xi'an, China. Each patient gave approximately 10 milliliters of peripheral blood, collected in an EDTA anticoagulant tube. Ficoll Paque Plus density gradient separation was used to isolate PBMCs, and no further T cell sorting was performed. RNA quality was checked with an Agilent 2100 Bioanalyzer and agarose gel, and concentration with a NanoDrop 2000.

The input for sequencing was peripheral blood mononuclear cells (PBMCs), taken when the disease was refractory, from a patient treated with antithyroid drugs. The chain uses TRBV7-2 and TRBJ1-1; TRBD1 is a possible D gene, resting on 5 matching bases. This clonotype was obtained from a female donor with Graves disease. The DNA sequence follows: TGTGCCAGCAGCTTAGTGGGGGTTACGACAATCAGAACTGAAGCTTTCTTT. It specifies CASSLVGVTTIRTEAFF.